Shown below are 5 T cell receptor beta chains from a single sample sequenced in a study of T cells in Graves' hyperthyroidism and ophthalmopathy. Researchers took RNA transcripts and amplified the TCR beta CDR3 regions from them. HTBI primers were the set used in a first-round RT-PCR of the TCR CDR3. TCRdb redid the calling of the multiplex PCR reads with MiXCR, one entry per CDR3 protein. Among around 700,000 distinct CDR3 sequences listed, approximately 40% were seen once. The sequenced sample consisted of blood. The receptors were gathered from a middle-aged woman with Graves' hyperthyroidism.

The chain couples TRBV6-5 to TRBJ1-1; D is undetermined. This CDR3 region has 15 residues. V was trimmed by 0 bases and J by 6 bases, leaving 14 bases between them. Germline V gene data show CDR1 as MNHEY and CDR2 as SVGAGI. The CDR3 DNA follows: TGTGCCAGCAGTTACTCGAATCTTTATCACTCTGAAGCTTTCTTT. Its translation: CASSYSNLYHSEAFF.

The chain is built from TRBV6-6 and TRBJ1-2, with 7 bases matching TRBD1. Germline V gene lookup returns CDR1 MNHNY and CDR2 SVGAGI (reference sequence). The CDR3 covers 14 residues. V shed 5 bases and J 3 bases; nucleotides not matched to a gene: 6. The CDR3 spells CASSTFQGDYGYTF. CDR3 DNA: TGTGCCAGCAGTACCTTCCAGGGGGACTATGGCTACACCTTC.

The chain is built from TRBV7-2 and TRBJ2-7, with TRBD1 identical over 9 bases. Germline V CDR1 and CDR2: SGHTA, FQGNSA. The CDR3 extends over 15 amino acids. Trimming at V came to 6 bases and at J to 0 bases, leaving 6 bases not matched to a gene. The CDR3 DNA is TGTGCCAGCAGAAATTGGACAGGGGCCTCCTACGAGCAGTACTTC. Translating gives CASRNWTGASYEQYF. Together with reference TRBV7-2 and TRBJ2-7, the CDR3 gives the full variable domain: GAGVSQSPSNKVTEKGKDVELRCDPISGHTALYWYRQSLGQGLEFLIYFQGNSAPDKSGLPSDRFSAERTGGSVSTLTIQRTQQEDSAVYLCASRNWTGASYEQYFGPGTRLTVT.

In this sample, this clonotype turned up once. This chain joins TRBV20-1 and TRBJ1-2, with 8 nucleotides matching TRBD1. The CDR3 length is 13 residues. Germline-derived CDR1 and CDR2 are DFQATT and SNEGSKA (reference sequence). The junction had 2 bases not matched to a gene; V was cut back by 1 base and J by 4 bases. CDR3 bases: TGCAGTGCTAGAGGGACAGGGTCCTATGGCTACACCTTC. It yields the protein CSARGTGSYGYTF.

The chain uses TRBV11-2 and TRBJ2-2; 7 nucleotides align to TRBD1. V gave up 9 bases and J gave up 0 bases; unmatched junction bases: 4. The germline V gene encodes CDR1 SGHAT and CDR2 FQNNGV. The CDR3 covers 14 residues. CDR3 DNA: TGTGCCAGTCTCCAGGGGGCGAACACCGGGGAGCTGTTTTTT. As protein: CASLQGANTGELFF.